This T cell receptor beta chain stems from a study of OX40 agonist ivuxolimab in advanced cancers. Findings of the study overall: The study observed clonal expansion of CD4+ and CD8+ blood T cells by week 6 at 0.1 to 3.0 mg/kg. In CD8+ T cells, expanded clones were on average more numerous than in CD4+.

Blood draws occurred at baseline, cycle 4 day 1, and cycle 7 day 1. Trimming cost V 6 bases and J 9 bases; bases outside gene matches: 12. The CDR3 length is 15 residues. The germline gives CDR1 MNHNS, CDR2 SASEGT. About this clone itself: Its target is not known.

Repertoires were generated with immunoSEQ multiplex PCR, while TCRdb's copy carries only in-frame clones and drops some. The sample has about 100,000 clones, less than 95% seen once; the top ten hold under 2%. The sample in question was CD4+ or CD8+ T cells sorted from blood, obtained in a trial of the OX40 agonist ivuxolimab. V gene TRBV6-1 combines with J gene TRBJ1-2; 11 nucleotides align to TRBD1. The sequence derives from an adult with an advanced solid tumor such as melanoma, head and neck, liver or kidney cancer. This CDR3 is CASRIRDRGLISYTF. The CDR3 DNA reads as TGTGCCAGCAGAATCCGGGACAGGGGGTTAATTAGCTACACCTTC.